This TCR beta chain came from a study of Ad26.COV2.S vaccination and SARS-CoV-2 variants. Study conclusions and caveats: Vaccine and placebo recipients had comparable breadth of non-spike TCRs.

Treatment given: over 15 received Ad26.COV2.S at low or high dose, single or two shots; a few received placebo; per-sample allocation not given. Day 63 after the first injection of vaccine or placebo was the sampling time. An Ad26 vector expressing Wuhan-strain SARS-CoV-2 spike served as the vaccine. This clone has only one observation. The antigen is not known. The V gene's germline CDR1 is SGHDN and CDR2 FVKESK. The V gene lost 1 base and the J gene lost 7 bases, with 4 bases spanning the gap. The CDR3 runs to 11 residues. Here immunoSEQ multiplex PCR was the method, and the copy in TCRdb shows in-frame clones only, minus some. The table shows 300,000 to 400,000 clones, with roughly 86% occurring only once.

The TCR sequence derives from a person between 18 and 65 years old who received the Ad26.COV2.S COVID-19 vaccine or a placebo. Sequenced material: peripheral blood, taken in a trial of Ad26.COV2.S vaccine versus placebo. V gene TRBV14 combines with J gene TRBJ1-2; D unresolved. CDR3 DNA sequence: TGTGCCAGCAGCCAAGGGAGTGGCTACACCTTC. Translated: CASSQGSGYTF.